This TCR beta chain is drawn from a study of regulatory T cells in long-lasting Graves disease. Study in general: In persistent Graves' disease, antithyroid drugs had been taken for over 5 years and TSH receptor antibodies stayed positive.

Time point reported: persistent/refractory GD, antithyroid drugs over 5 years with positive TRAb. The TCR library was made from RNA that had been extracted from PBMCs in TRIzol. V gave up 4 bases and J gave up 3 bases; unmatched junction bases: 10. The CDR3 is 17 residues long. Germline loops: CDR1 SGHTA, CDR2 FQGTGA. iRepertoire HTBI primers and Arm-PCR of CDR3 regions built TCR beta libraries. TCRdb processed the multiplex PCR reads anew with MiXCR; each CDR3 protein has one entry. This table has some 450,000 distinct CDR3 sequences, about a quarter appearing once. The gene calls are TRBV7-3 and TRBJ2-2, with TRBD2 identical over 8 bases. This clonotype was obtained from a female donor with Graves disease. Sequences were derived from peripheral blood mononuclear cells (PBMCs), sampled when the disease was refractory, from a patient treated with antithyroid drugs. CDR3 sequence (DNA): TGTGCCAGCAGCTCCGGGGGGGGTAGCGCGTACACCGGGGAGCTGTTTTTT. Its protein is CASSSGGGSAYTGELFF.